This TCR beta chain was identified in a study of blood T cell repertoires in COVID-19. Study-wide context: Researchers got acute and convalescent COVID-19 samples from the United States, Italy and Spain. Sources were T cells, B-cell-depleted T cells, or PBMCs; the material itself was cDNA or gDNA.

This clone was counted only a few times. There are 16 residues in the CDR3. V was pared by 4 bases and J by 2 bases, with 8 bases of the junction left unmatched. Germline values: CDR1 SGHRS, CDR2 YFSETQ. Study processing details: Using reference gene primer amplification, nucleated cell counts were estimated. Sequenced by immunoSEQ multiplex PCR; TCRdb stores in-frame clones only, minus some. Clone size and the V and J calls come from that table; the DNA yielded D and trimming. The sample has under 200,000 clones; under 80% are singletons. The sequencing input was peripheral blood. This clonotype was sampled from an elderly woman with acute or convalescent COVID-19. The rearrangement links TRBV5-1 to TRBJ2-2, with 7 bases identical to TRBD1. CDR3 region: CASSKGAGINTGELFF. The CDR3 DNA follows: TGCGCCAGCAGCAAGGGGGCAGGGATAAACACCGGGGAGCTGTTTTTT.